Shown below are 29 T cell receptor beta chains from a single sample sequenced in a study of glioma-infiltrating T cells (dated by TCRdb to about 2016). These reads were obtained on an Illumina MiSeq. TCR alpha and beta CDR3 regions were amplified with the iRepertoire nested amplicon-rescue multiplex PCR (arm-PCR) platform from RNA. TCRdb ran its own pipeline on the public reads, namely fastp trimming at Q25 and MiXCR clone calling, and kept in-frame beta chains. Identical CDR3 proteins give one entry, which carries the most common genes and DNA. The sample data list around 170,000 distinct CDR3 sequences, and approximately 40% of these were observed just once. The ten largest clonotypes hold around 4.9% of the sample. Sequenced material: glioma tissue, nonneoplastic brain tissue, or PBMCs (not recorded which). These receptors all come from a human donor with low-grade glioma or glioblastoma, undergoing nonglioma brain surgery, or in good health (not recorded which).

Comments on this clonotype: A much more abundant neighbour one base away suggests this may be a read error. This chain connects TRBV2 to TRBJ1-2; D gene ambiguous. Germline V gene sequence: CDR1 SNHLY, CDR2 FYNNEI. V was cut by 3 bases and J by 3 bases, with 8 bases left in between. The CDR3 length is 13 residues. The CDR3 DNA reads TGTGCCAGCAGTGAGGGGAACGACTATGGCTACACCTTC. It encodes CASSEGNDYGYTF.

This clonotype occurred many times. The chain couples TRBV6-2 or TRBV6-3 to TRBJ2-3; 9 bases fit TRBD2. The CDR3 has 15 amino acids. The V gene end was trimmed by 2 bases and the J gene end by 1 base; junction bases not matched to a gene: 1. Looked up from germline, CDR1 is MNHEY and CDR2 is SVGEGT. CDR3 DNA sequence: TGTGCCAGCAGTTACCGACTAGCGGGCACAGATACGCAGTATTTT. Amino acids: CASSYRLAGTDTQYF.

Regarding this clonotype: At one boundary the junction diverges from the germline segment, which might be a read error. V and J are TRBV6-2 or TRBV6-3 and TRBJ2-1; no clear D gene. Germline loops: CDR1 MNHEY, CDR2 SVGEGT. The CDR3 covers 15 residues. The DNA of the CDR3 is TGTTCCAGCACCCTGTTTCACCCTCGATACAATGAGCAGTTCTTC. This encodes CSSTLFHPRYNEQFF.

This clonotype was seen repeatedly, ten times or more. J is TRBJ2-3 and V is TRBV6-1, with TRBD2 identical over 9 bases. Germline V gene lookup returns CDR1 MNHNS and CDR2 SASEGT. The CDR3 has 14 amino acids. Unmatched junction bases numbered 9, after V lost 5 bases and J lost 9 bases. CDR3 sequence: CASSWAGGPETQYF. Here the CDR3 DNA reads TGTGCCAGCAGTTGGGCGGGAGGGCCGGAGACGCAGTATTTT.

The chain recombines TRBV4-1 with TRBJ2-7, with 12 bases matching TRBD2. The V gene end was trimmed by 4 bases and the J gene end by 4 bases; junction bases not matched to a gene: 5. The CDR3 is made up of 15 amino acids. Per the germline V gene, CDR1 is MGHRA and CDR2 is YSYEKL. The CDR3 loop reads CASSPASGRVYEQYF. CDR3 sequence (DNA): TGCGCCAGCAGCCCAGCTAGCGGGAGGGTTTACGAGCAGTACTTC.

As DNA, the CDR3 is TGTGCCAGCTCGCAACAGGGGATTAACACTGAAGCTTTCTTT. Translated: CASSQQGINTEAFF. This rearrangement joins TRBV18 to TRBJ1-1, with 7 bases matching TRBD1. The CDR3 is 14 amino acids. Germline values: CDR1 KGHSH, CDR2 LQKENI. Losses at the gene ends were 6 bases for V and 2 bases for J; bases not matched to a gene: 6. Using reference TRBV18 and TRBJ1-1 for the parts outside the CDR3, the full variable domain is NAGVMQNPRHLVRRRGQEARLRCSPMKGHSHVYWYRQLPEEGLKFMVYLQKENIIDESGMPKERFSAEFPKEGPSILRIQQVVRGDSAAYFCASSQQGINTEAFFGQGTRLTVV.

As regards this clonotype: A read error may explain this, as a much larger clone is one base away. The chain couples TRBV7-2 to TRBJ2-3; 12 bases align to TRBD2. CDR1 is SGHTA, CDR2 FQGNSA, per germline. This CDR3 region has 16 residues. DNA of the CDR3: TGTGCCAGCAGCTCAACTAGCGGGAGGAGTACAGATAAGCAGTATTTT. It translates to CASSSTSGRSTDKQYF. Based on the CDR3 plus reference TRBV7-2 and TRBJ2-3, the full variable domain is GAGVSQSPSNKVTEKGKDVELRCDPISGHTALYWYRQSLGQGLEFLIYFQGNSAPDKSGLPSDRFSAERTGGSVSTLTIQRTQQEDSAVYLCASSSTSGRSTDKQYFGPGTRLTVL.

This clonotype was observed at least ten times. This rearrangement joins TRBV7-2 to TRBJ2-3; D is undetermined. Germline assignment: CDR1 SGHTA and CDR2 FQGNSA. V gave up 0 bases and J gave up 5 bases, with 6 bases separating them. This CDR3 is built from 13 residues. The CDR3 nucleotides read TGTGCCAGCAGCTTAGCGCTGGGAGATACGCAGTATTTT. It encodes CASSLALGDTQYF.

In this sample, this clonotype turned up a few times. The chain is built from TRBV29-1 and TRBJ2-5; tentative D call: TRBD1 (6 bases). From germline, CDR1 is SQVTM and CDR2 ANQGSEA. CDR3 size: 13 residues. V lost 1 base to trimming and J lost 5 bases, with 11 bases between them. In DNA form, the CDR3 reads TGCAGCGTTGAAGTTGCGAGGGGGGAGACCCAGTACTTC. Protein product: CSVEVARGETQYF. Full variable domain (remainder filled in from reference TRBV29-1 and TRBJ2-5): SAVISQKPSRDICQRGTSLTIQCQVDSQVTMMFWYRQQPGQSLTLIATANQGSEATYESGFVIDKFPISRPNLTFSTLTVSNMSPEDSSIYLCSVEVARGETQYFGPGTRLLVL.

This clonotype was found a few times. The chain employs TRBV5-1 and TRBJ1-6; 7 bases match TRBD1. Trimming removed 5 bases from V and 9 bases from J; junction bases left unmatched: 8. Germline CDR1 and CDR2: SGHRS and YFSETQ. The CDR3 is made up of 14 amino acids. CDR3 DNA: TGCGCCAGCAGGGCGACAGGGTTAACTTCACCCCTCCACTTT. It specifies CASRATGLTSPLHF.

This clonotype was counted many times. The chain is built from TRBV28 and TRBJ2-5; tentative D call: TRBD1 (6 bases). The CDR3 runs 16 residues. Germline V gives CDR1 MDHEN, CDR2 SYDVKM. Trimming took 7 bases from V and 1 from J, leaving 19 bases between them. Here the CDR3 DNA reads TGTGCCAGCACTACCTCCCCAGGGGCGCTCCAAGAGACCCAGTACTTC. Its translation is CASTTSPGALQETQYF.

Comment on this clonotype: Germline and junction disagree at one end, which may indicate a read error. This chain joins TRBV27 and TRBJ2-1; 7 bases match TRBD1. The CDR3 contains 16 residues. Germline V gene lookup returns CDR1 MNHEY and CDR2 SMNVEV (reference sequence). The CDR3 sequence is CASSSKRTGTYNKQFF. The CDR3 DNA follows: TGTGCCAGCAGTTCGAAACGGACAGGTACTTACAATAAGCAGTTCTTC.

This clonotype appeared many times. The chain recombines TRBV20-1 with TRBJ1-5; a possible D gene is TRBD1 (5 bases). Germline V gene lookup returns CDR1 DFQATT and CDR2 SNEGSKA (reference sequence). This CDR3 region has 13 residues. The V end was cut by 3 bases, the J end by 8 bases, with 14 bases between. CDR3: CSARGDGQKPQHF. The CDR3 DNA sequence: TGCAGTGCTAGGGGGGACGGTCAAAAGCCCCAGCATTTT.

A note on this clonotype: Since a much larger clone is just one base distant, this may be a read error. This CDR3 is CASSVHPGQASYEQYF. In nucleotides, the CDR3 is TGTGCCAGCAGTGTACACCCGGGACAGGCCTCCTACGAGCAGTACTTC. The V and J genes are TRBV28 and TRBJ2-7, with 8 bases fitting TRBD1. This CDR3 region has 16 residues. V shed 5 bases, J shed 0 bases, and the junction held 9 bases outside the gene matches. Germline lookup yields CDR1 MDHEN and CDR2 SYDVKM.

This rearrangement joins TRBV30 to TRBJ2-1; 9 nucleotides agree with TRBD2. This CDR3 comprises 14 residues. Losses at the gene ends were 3 bases for V and 8 bases for J; bases not matched to a gene: 8. From germline, CDR1 is GTSNPN and CDR2 SVGIG (reference sequence). The CDR3 loop reads CAWSFSGSVDEQFF. Here the CDR3 DNA reads TGTGCCTGGAGCTTTAGCGGGAGTGTTGATGAGCAGTTCTTC.

The chain carries TRBV27 and TRBJ2-2, with 10 bases fitting TRBD2. Germline loops: CDR1 MNHEY, CDR2 SMNVEV (reference sequence). V shed 11 bases and J 7 bases; nucleotides not matched to a gene: 16. The CDR3 loop spans 16 amino acids. CDR3 bases: TGTGCCGGCATGCCGTTTAGCGGGAGGCGCGGCGGGGAGCTGTTTTTT. It specifies CAGMPFSGRRGGELFF.

There are many counts of this clonotype. The chain has TRBV6-1 and TRBJ1-4, with D maybe TRBD1 (5 bases). Per germline, CDR1 MNHNS and CDR2 SASEGT. The CDR3 totals 19 residues. Between the trimmed V and J ends, which lost 2 bases and 0 bases, there was a span of 19 bases. CDR3 protein: CASSEISGTSIATNEKLFF. The CDR3 DNA follows: TGTGCCAGCAGTGAAATCTCCGGGACTTCGATTGCAACTAATGAAAAACTGTTTTTT.

Note on this clonotype: This may stem from a read error, because a much larger clone lies one nucleotide away. CDR3 nucleotide sequence: TGCAGCGGAACAGAGGGACAGCCTGAAGCTTTCTTT. Protein product: CSGTEGQPEAFF. This rearrangement joins TRBV29-1 to TRBJ1-1; 7 bases are a match to TRBD1. Germline V gene data show CDR1 as SQVTM and CDR2 as ANQGSEA. CDR3 length: 12 residues. V shed 7 bases, J shed 6 bases, and the junction held 8 bases outside the gene matches.

In the case of this clonotype: One base away lies a much larger clone, so this may be a sequencing read error. No conserved phenylalanine or tryptophan ends this CDR3, so it is likely a read error. V gene TRBV7-8 combines with J gene TRBJ2-1; 8 nucleotides line up with TRBD1. The CDR3 covers 15 residues. Germline CDR1 is SGHVS and CDR2 is FQNEAQ. V was clipped by 5 bases and J by 7 bases; unmatched bases: 10. The CDR3 region has the DNA TGTGCCAGCAGCCCGAACAGGGGGGCTACGAATGAGCAGTTCCTC. Translation gives CASSPNRGATNEQFL.

This clonotype was picked up one time. The chain has TRBV27 and TRBJ1-6; 10 bases are shared with TRBD1. Trimming removed 8 bases from V and 9 bases from J; junction bases left unmatched: 10. The CDR3 sequence is 15 residues long. Germline V CDR1 and CDR2: MNHEY, SMNVEV (reference sequence). The CDR3 DNA reads as TGTGCCAGCTCAGGAGGACAGGGGGAAAGTTCACCCCTCCACTTT. Translated, it gives CASSGGQGESSPLHF.

V and J are TRBV5-1 and TRBJ2-3; the D gene is possibly TRBD1 (5 bases). V lost 1 base and J lost 4, with 10 bases in between. The CDR3 length is 14 residues. The germline gives CDR1 SGHRS, CDR2 YFSETQ. DNA of the CDR3: TGCGCCAGCAGCTTGTCCCAGGGCGCAGATACGCAGTATTTT. It specifies CASSLSQGADTQYF.

This clonotype came up a few times. The V gene is TRBV7-2, the J gene TRBJ2-3, with a possible D match to TRBD2 (6 bases). Per the germline V gene, CDR1 is SGHTA and CDR2 is FQGNSA. V lost 5 bases and J 1 base, leaving 10 bases between the germline ends. The CDR3 covers 14 residues. CDR3 sequence: CASSPRGRTDTQYF. CDR3 coding DNA: TGTGCCAGCAGCCCGCGGGGCCGCACAGATACGCAGTATTTT. Variable domain in full (rest from reference TRBV7-2 and TRBJ2-3): GAGVSQSPSNKVTEKGKDVELRCDPISGHTALYWYRQSLGQGLEFLIYFQGNSAPDKSGLPSDRFSAERTGGSVSTLTIQRTQQEDSAVYLCASSPRGRTDTQYFGPGTRLTVL.

On this clonotype: Given a much more abundant clone one base away, this may be a read error. The V gene is TRBV7-2, the J gene TRBJ2-7, with TRBD2 as a possible D gene (5 bases). The CDR3 is made up of 14 amino acids. Per germline, CDR1 SGHTA and CDR2 FQGNSA. V lost 6 bases and J 1 base, leaving 13 bases between the germline ends. The CDR3 DNA is TGTGCCAGCAGAAAGCGGTTTTTATCCTACGAGCAGTACTTC. Translated: CASRKRFLSYEQYF.

The chain uses TRBV9 and TRBJ2-2; D ambiguous. CDR3 length: 14 amino acids. V shed 0 bases and J shed 5 bases, with 8 bases lying between them. The germline V gene encodes CDR1 SGDLS and CDR2 YYNGEE. CDR3 sequence reads: CASSVESATGELFF. For the CDR3, the DNA is TGTGCCAGCAGCGTAGAAAGCGCAACCGGGGAGCTGTTTTTT.

About this clonotype: Since a much larger clone is just one base distant, this may be a read error. The chain is built from TRBV28 and TRBJ2-7, with D hard to call. Trimming removed 2 bases from V and 2 bases from J, with 10 bases in between. The germline V gene encodes CDR1 MDHEN and CDR2 SYDVKM. The CDR3 totals 14 residues. DNA of the CDR3: TGTGCCAGCAGTTTACCCACAGCTCCCTACGAGCAGTACTTC. This encodes CASSLPTAPYEQYF.

This clonotype appeared many times. This rearrangement joins TRBV25-1 to TRBJ2-7; TRBD2 agrees at 9 bases. The CDR3 loop spans 12 amino acids. J lost 4 bases, V lost 10 bases, and 5 bases had no gene match. Germline V lookup: CDR1 MGHDK, CDR2 SYGVNS. CDR3 residues: CATQREAYEQYF. The CDR3 nucleotides read TGTGCCACTCAGCGGGAGGCGTACGAGCAGTACTTC.

A remark on this clonotype: This sequence may be a read error, since a much larger clone differs from it by one base. This chain's CDR3 is CASSLTDSDEQFF. CDR3 DNA: TGTGCCAGCAGTTTAACCGACAGCGATGAGCAGTTCTTC. The chain links TRBV28 to TRBJ2-1, with TRBD1 as a possible D gene (5 bases). Looked up from germline, CDR1 is MDHEN and CDR2 is SYDVKM. There are 13 residues in the CDR3. V was trimmed by 2 bases and J by 8 bases, leaving 10 bases between them.

Of note for this clonotype: One end of the junction is discordant with germline, which a read error may explain. The chain has TRBV20-1 and TRBJ2-5, with D unclear. This CDR3 spans 12 amino acids. In germline, CDR1 is DFQATT, CDR2 SNEGSKA (reference sequence). The CDR3 sequence is CSARVKQETQYF. CDR3 DNA sequence: TGCAGTGCTAGAGTCAAGCAAGAGACGCAGTACTTC.

This clonotype appeared many times. The chain combines TRBV28 with TRBJ2-7, with a weak D call TRBD1 (6 bases). Between the trimmed V and J ends, which lost 6 bases and 3 bases, there was a span of 15 bases. The CDR3 loop spans 14 amino acids. Germline CDR1 MDHEN, CDR2 SYDVKM. CDR3 protein: CASSPTRGYYEQYF. For the CDR3, the DNA is TGTGCCAGCAGCCCCACCAGGGGATACTACGAGCAGTACTTC.